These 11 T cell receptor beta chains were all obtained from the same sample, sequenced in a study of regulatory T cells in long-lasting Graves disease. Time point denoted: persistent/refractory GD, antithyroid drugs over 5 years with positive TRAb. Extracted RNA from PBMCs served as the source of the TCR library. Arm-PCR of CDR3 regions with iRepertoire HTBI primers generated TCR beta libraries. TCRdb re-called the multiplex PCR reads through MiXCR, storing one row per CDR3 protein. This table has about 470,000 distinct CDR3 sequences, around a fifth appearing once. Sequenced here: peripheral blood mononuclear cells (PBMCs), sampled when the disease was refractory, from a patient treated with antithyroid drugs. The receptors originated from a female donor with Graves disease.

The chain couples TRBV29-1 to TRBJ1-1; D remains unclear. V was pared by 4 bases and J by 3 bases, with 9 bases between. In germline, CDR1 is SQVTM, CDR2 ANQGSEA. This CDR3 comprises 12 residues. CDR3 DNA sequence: TGCAGCGTTGTTCCGGGGTACACTGAAGCTTTCTTT. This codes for CSVVPGYTEAFF. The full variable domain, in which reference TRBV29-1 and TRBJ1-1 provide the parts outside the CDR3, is SAVISQKPSRDICQRGTSLTIQCQVDSQVTMMFWYRQQPGQSLTLIATANQGSEATYESGFVIDKFPISRPNLTFSTLTVSNMSPEDSSIYLCSVVPGYTEAFFGQGTRLTVV.

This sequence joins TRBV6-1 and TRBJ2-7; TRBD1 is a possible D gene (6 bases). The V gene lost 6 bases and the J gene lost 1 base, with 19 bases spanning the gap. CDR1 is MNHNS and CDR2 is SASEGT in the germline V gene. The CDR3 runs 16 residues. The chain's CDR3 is CASRDHGFQGSYEQYF. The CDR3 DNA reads TGTGCCAGCAGAGACCACGGCTTCCAGGGGTCCTACGAGCAGTACTTC.

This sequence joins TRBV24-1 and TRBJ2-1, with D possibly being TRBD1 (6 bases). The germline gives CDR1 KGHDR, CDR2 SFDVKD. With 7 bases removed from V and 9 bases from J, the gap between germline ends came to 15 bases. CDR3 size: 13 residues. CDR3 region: CATRKVQGGEQFF. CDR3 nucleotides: TGTGCCACCAGGAAAGTACAGGGTGGTGAGCAGTTCTTC.

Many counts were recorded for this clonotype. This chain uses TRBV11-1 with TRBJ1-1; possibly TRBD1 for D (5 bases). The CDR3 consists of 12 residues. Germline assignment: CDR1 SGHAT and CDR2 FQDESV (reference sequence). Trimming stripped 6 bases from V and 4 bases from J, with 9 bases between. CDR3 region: CASRPGGTEAFF. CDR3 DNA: TGTGCCAGCAGACCCGGGGGCACTGAAGCTTTCTTT.

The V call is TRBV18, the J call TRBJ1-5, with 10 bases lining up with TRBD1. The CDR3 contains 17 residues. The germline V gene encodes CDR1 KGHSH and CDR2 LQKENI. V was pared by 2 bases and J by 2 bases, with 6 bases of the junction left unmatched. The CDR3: CASSPGTGDGGNQPQHF. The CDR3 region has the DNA TGTGCCAGCTCACCAGGGACAGGGGATGGCGGCAATCAGCCCCAGCATTTT.

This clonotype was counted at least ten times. The CDR3 DNA reads as TGTGCCAGCAGTTACTCGGAAGAGACCCAGTACTTC. Translation: CASSYSEETQYF. The V call is TRBV6-6, the J call TRBJ2-5, with D unresolved. The CDR3 consists of 12 residues. CDR1 and CDR2 from the germline V gene are MNHNY and SVGAGI (reference sequence). V shed 0 bases and J shed 3 bases, with 2 bases lying between them.

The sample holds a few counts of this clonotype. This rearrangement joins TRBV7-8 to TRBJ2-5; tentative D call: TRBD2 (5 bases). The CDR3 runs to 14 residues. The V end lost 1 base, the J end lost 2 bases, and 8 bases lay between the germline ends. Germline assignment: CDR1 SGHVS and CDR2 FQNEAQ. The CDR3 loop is CASSLGGMQETQYF. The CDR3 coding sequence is TGTGCCAGCAGCTTAGGAGGGATGCAAGAGACCCAGTACTTC. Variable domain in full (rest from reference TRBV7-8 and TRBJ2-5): GAGVSQSPRYKVAKRGQDVALRCDPISGHVSLFWYQQALGQGPEFLTYFQNEAQLDKSGLPSDRFFAERPEGSVSTLKIQRTQQEDSAVYLCASSLGGMQETQYFGPGTRLLVL.

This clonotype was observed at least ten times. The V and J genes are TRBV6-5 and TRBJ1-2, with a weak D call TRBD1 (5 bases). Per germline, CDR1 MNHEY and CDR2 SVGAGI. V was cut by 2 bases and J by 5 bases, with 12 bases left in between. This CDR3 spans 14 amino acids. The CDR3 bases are TGTGCCAGCAGTTACGGGCAGGGCCCATATGGCTACACCTTC. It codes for CASSYGQGPYGYTF.

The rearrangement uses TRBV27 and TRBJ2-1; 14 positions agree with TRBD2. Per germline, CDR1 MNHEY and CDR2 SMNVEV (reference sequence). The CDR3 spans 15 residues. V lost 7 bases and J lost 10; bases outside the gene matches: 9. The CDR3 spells CASTRLAGGPSEQFF. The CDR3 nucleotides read TGTGCCAGCACCAGACTAGCGGGAGGGCCCTCGGAGCAGTTCTTC.

The CDR3 sequence: CASSPGQETAGYTF. Written as DNA, the CDR3 is TGTGCCAGCTCACCCGGACAGGAAACGGCCGGCTACACCTTC. The rearrangement joins TRBV18 to TRBJ1-2; TRBD1 matches at 7 bases. The CDR3 totals 14 residues. The trim removed 3 bases at V and 8 bases at J, leaving 9 bases unmatched. Germline V lookup: CDR1 KGHSH, CDR2 LQKENI.

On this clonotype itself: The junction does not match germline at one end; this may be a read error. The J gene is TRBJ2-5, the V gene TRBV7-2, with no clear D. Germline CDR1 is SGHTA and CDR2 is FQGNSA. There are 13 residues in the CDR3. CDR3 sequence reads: CASSLGFQENQYF. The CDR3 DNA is TGTGCCAGCAGCTTGGGCTTCCAAGAGAACCAGTACTTC.